This TCR beta chain was obtained from a study of technical replicates of blood from a few donors. Assay: immunoSEQ multiplex PCR; the TCRdb copy retains only in-frame clones and omits some. This table holds some 70,000 clones, around 95% found once. The V end was cut by 4 bases, the J end by 1 base, with 9 bases between. Germline assignment: CDR1 MNHEY and CDR2 SVGAGI. The CDR3 is made up of 14 amino acids. This clone was picked up one time. The sequence was collected from a human donor in good health. V usage is TRBV6-5 and J usage is TRBJ2-3, with D perhaps TRBD1 (5 bases). Sequences were obtained from T cells isolated from PBMCs. DNA of the CDR3: TGTGCCAGCAGTTGGGCAGGGCGCACAGATACGCAGTATTTT. Translation: CASSWAGRTDTQYF.